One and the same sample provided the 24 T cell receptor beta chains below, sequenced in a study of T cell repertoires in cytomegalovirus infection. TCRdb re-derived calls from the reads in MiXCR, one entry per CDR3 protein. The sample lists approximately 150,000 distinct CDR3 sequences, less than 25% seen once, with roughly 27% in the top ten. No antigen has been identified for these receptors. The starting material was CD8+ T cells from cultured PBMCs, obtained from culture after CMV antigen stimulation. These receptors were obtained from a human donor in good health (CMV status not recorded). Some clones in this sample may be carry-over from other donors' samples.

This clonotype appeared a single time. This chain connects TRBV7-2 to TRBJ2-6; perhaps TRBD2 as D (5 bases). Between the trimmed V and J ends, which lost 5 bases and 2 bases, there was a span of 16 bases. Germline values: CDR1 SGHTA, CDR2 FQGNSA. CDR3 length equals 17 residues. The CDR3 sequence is CASSPGFPEPGANVLTF. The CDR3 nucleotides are TGTGCCAGCAGCCCGGGATTCCCTGAGCCTGGGGCCAACGTCCTGACTTTC. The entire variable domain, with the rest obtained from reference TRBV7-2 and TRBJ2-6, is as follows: GAGVSQSPSNKVTEKGKDVELRCDPISGHTALYWYRQSLGQGLEFLIYFQGNSAPDKSGLPSDRFSAERTGGSVSTLTIQRTQQEDSAVYLCASSPGFPEPGANVLTFGAGSRLTVL.

CDR3: CASSTGGVEQYF. The CDR3 coding sequence is TGTGCCAGCAGCACCGGTGGGGTCGAGCAGTACTTC. The chain is built from TRBV7-8 and TRBJ2-7; no clear D gene. This CDR3 is 12 amino acids long. V dropped 5 bases and J dropped 6 bases, with 11 bases sitting between them. CDR1 SGHVS and CDR2 FQNEAQ come from the germline V gene.

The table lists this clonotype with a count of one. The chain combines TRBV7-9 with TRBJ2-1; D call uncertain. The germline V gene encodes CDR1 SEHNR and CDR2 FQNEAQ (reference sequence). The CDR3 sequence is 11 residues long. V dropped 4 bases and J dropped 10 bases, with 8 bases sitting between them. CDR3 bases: TGTGCCAGCAGCTGGGGATCGGAGCAGTTCTTC. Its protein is CASSWGSEQFF.

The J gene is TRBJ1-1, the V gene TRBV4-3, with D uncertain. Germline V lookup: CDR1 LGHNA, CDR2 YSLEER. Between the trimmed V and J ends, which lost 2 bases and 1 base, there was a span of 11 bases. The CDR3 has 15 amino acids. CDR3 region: CASSQPAAGNTEAFF. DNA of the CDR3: TGCGCCAGCAGCCAACCCGCGGCGGGGAACACTGAAGCTTTCTTT.

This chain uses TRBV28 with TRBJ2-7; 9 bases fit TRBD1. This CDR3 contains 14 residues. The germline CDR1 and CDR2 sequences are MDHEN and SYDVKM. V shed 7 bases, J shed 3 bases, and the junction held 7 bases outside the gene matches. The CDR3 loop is CASNLGTGLYEQYF. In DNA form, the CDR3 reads TGTGCCAGCAACTTGGGGACAGGGCTCTACGAGCAGTACTTC.

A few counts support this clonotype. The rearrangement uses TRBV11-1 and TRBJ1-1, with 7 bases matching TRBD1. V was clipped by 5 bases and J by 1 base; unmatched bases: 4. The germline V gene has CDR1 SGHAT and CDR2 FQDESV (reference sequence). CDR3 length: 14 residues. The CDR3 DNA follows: TGTGCCAGCAGCCCCAGGGACAGGAACACTGAAGCTTTCTTT. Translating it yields CASSPRDRNTEAFF. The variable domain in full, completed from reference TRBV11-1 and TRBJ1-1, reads EAEVAQSPRYKITEKSQAVAFWCDPISGHATLYWYRQILGQGPELLVQFQDESVVDDSQLPKDRFSAERLKGVDSTLKIQPAELGDSAMYLCASSPRDRNTEAFFGQGTRLTVV.

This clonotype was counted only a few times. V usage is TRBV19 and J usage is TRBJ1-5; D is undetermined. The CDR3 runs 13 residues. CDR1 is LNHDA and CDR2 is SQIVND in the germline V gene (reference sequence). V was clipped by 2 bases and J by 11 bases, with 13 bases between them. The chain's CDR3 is CASSIQESMTQHF. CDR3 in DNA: TGTGCCAGTAGTATACAGGAATCCATGACCCAGCATTTT.

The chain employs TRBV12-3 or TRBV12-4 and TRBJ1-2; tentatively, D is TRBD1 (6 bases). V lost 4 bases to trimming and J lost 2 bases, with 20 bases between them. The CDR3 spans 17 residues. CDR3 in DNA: TGTGCCAGCAGTTCCCGGGACACGACTCTAGCGAACTATGGCTACACCTTC. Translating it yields CASSSRDTTLANYGYTF.

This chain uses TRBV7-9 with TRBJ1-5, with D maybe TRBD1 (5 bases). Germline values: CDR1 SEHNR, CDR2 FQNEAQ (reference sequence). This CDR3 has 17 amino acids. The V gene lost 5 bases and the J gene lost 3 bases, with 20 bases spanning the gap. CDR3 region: CASSTTRDREINQPQHF. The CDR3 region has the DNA TGTGCCAGCAGCACCACCCGGGACCGTGAGATCAATCAGCCCCAGCATTTT.

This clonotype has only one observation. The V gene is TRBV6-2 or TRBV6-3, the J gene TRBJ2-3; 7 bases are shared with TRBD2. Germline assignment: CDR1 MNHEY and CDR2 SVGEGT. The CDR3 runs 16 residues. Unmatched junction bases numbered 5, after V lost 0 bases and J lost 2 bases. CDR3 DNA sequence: TGTGCCAGCAGTTACTCGAACAAGCGGGACACAGATACGCAGTATTTT. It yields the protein CASSYSNKRDTDTQYF.

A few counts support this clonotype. This chain's CDR3 is CASSLDIAGVGGYTF. The CDR3 DNA follows: TGTGCCAGCAGCTTAGACATCGCAGGGGTAGGGGGCTACACCTTC. This chain joins TRBV13 and TRBJ1-2; D is perhaps TRBD1 (6 bases). The ends were cut back, 1 base at V and 8 bases at J, with 17 bases in the middle. This CDR3 has 15 amino acids. Looked up from germline, CDR1 is PRHDT and CDR2 is FYEKMQ (reference sequence).

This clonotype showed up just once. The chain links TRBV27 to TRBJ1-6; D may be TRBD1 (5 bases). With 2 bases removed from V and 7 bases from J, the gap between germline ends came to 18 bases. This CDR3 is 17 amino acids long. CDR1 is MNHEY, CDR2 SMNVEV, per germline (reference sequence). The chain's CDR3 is CASSLPPGSARNSPLHF. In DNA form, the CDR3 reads TGTGCCAGCAGTTTACCCCCAGGGAGCGCCCGAAATTCACCCCTCCACTTT.

The CDR3 nucleotides are TGTGCCAGCAGTACCGGCCGTAGAGCTTTCTTT. It translates to CASSTGRRAFF. The genes are TRBV12-3 or TRBV12-4 and TRBJ1-1, with D unresolved. The CDR3 sequence is 11 residues long. Deletions cut 5 bases from V and 10 bases from J, with 11 bases between.

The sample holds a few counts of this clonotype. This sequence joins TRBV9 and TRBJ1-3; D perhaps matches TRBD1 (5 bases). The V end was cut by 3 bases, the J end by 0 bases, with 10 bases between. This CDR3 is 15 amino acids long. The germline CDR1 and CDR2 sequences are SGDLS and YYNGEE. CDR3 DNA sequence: TGTGCCAGCAGCGACGAGGGGCACTCTGGAAACACCATATATTTT. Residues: CASSDEGHSGNTIYF. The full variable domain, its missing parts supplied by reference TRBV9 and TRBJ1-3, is DSGVTQTPKHLITATGQRVTLRCSPRSGDLSVYWYQQSLDQGLQFLIQYYNGEERAKGNILERFSAQQFPDLHSELNLSSLELGDSALYFCASSDEGHSGNTIYFGEGSWLTVV.

In nucleotides, the CDR3 is TGTGCCAGCAGTTTATCGAGAGTCACAGGGGGCATGTTCGGTGAGCAGTTCTTC. The encoded protein is CASSLSRVTGGMFGEQFF. The chain links TRBV27 to TRBJ2-1; 9 nucleotides align to TRBD1. V shed 0 bases and J 9 bases; nucleotides not matched to a gene: 15. The CDR3 totals 18 residues. From germline, CDR1 is MNHEY and CDR2 SMNVEV (reference sequence).

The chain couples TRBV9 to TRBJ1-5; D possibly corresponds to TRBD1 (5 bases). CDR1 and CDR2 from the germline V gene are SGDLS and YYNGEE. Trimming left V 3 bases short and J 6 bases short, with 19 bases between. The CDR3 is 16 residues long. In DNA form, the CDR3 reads TGTGCCAGCAGCGCCGGGGGAGCCCGGGGATCTCAGCCCCAGCATTTT. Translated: CASSAGGARGSQPQHF.

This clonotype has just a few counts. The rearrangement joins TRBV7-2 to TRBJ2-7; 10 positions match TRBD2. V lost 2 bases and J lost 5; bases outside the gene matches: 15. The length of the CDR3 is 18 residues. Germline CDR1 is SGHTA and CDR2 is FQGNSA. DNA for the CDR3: TGTGCCAGCAGCTTAAGGGGCAGCGGGGGGGCTAAAACGGACGAGCAGTACTTC. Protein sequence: CASSLRGSGGAKTDEQYF. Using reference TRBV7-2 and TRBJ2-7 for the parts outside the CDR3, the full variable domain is GAGVSQSPSNKVTEKGKDVELRCDPISGHTALYWYRQSLGQGLEFLIYFQGNSAPDKSGLPSDRFSAERTGGSVSTLTIQRTQQEDSAVYLCASSLRGSGGAKTDEQYFGPGTRLTVT.

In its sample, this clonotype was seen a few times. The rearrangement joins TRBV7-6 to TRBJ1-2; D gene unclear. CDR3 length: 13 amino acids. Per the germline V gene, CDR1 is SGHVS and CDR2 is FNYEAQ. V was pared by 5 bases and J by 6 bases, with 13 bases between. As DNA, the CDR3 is TGTGCCAGCAGCCTAAGGGCAGCGGATGGCTACACCTTC. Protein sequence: CASSLRAADGYTF.

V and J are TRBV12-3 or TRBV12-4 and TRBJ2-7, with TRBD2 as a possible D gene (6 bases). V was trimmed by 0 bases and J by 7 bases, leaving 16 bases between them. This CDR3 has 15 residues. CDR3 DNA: TGTGCCAGCAGTTTAGCCCCGGGGGAGGCCTGGGAGCAGTACTTC. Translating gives CASSLAPGEAWEQYF.

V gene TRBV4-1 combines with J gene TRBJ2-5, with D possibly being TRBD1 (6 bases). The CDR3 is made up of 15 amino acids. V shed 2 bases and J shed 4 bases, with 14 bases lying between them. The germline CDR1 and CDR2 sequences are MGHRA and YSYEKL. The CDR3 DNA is TGCGCCAGCAGCCAACCGTCGGACAGCTCAGAGACCCAGTACTTC. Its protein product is CASSQPSDSSETQYF.

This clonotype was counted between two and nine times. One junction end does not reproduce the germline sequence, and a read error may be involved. As DNA, the CDR3 is TGTGCCAGCAGATTAGGCTCGGGGGAGCAGTACTTC. It translates to CASRLGSGEQYF. V usage is TRBV7-6 and J usage is TRBJ2-7, with D possibly matching TRBD2 (5 bases). Germline V lookup: CDR1 SGHVS, CDR2 FNYEAQ. This CDR3 region has 12 residues.

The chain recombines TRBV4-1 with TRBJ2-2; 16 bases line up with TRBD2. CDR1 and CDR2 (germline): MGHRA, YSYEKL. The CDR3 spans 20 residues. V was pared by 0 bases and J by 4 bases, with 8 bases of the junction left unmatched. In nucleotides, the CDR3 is TGCGCCAGCAGCCAAGAACAACCGGGACTAGCGGGGGGGCTCACCGGGGAGCTGTTTTTT. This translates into CASSQEQPGLAGGLTGELFF.

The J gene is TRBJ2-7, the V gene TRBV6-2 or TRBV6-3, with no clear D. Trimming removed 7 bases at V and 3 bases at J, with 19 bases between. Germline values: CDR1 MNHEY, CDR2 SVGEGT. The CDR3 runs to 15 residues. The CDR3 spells CASTRGPRVRYEQYF. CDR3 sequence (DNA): TGTGCCAGCACTCGAGGACCTCGGGTGCGCTACGAGCAGTACTTC.

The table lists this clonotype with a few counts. CDR3: CASSPRDSPTDTQYF. Here the CDR3 DNA reads TGTGCCAGCTCACCACGGGACTCTCCCACAGATACGCAGTATTTT. The chain is built from TRBV18 and TRBJ2-3, with D possibly being TRBD2 (6 bases). CDR1 KGHSH and CDR2 LQKENI come from the germline V gene. The CDR3 consists of 15 residues. Trimming removed 1 base from V and 2 bases from J, with 10 bases in between.